This T cell receptor beta chain came from a study of cytomegalovirus exposure and HLA in healthy donors. With 60 Vbeta and 13 Jbeta primers, the PCR was carried out. The method was immunoSEQ multiplex PCR; TCRdb's version includes in-frame clones alone and lacks a portion of them. Of over 150,000 clones listed, roughly 85% are singletons. Trimming shortened V by 0 bases and J by 9 bases, and 16 bases separated the two germline ends. The CDR3 is made up of 15 amino acids. Looked up from germline, CDR1 is LNHNV and CDR2 is YYDKDF (reference sequence). Source material: PBMCs. J is TRBJ2-3 and V is TRBV15; no definite D call. The TCR comes from a woman under 40 in good health and CMV-seronegative. The CDR3 nucleotides are TGTGCCACCAGCAGAGAGGCCTCCCCCTACAGCACGCAGTATTTT. Protein: CATSREASPYSTQYF. Supplemented by reference TRBV15 and TRBJ2-3, the full variable domain reads DAMVIQNPRYQVTQFGKPVTLSCSQTLNHNVMYWYQQKSSQAPKLLFHYYDKDFNNEADTPDNFQSRRPNTSFCFLDIRSPGLGDTAMYLCATSREASPYSTQYFGPGTRLTVL.